The 6 T cell receptor beta chains below come from one sample, sequenced in a study of T cell changes during pregnancy in multiple sclerosis. Only in-frame clones appear in the TCRdb table, and some are missing; sequencing was by immunoSEQ multiplex PCR. The sample lists approximately 52,000 clones; almost 95% were seen once. The specimen was CD4+ T cells from peripheral blood mononuclear cells, collected in the second trimester of pregnancy. These receptors all stem from a female donor in good health, enrolled as a control in a pregnancy study.

V and J are TRBV29-1 and TRBJ2-1; TRBD2 aligns across 12 bases. CDR1 is SQVTM and CDR2 is ANQGSEA in the germline V gene. V lost 7 bases and J lost 7; bases outside the gene matches: 8. This CDR3 region has 14 residues. Written as DNA, the CDR3 is TGCAGCGCCACGACTAGCGGGAGAAGTAATGAGCAGTTCTTC. Translated, it gives CSATTSGRSNEQFF.

The J gene is TRBJ2-2, the V gene TRBV9; the D gene is possibly TRBD1 (6 bases). The CDR3 covers 14 residues. Germline loops: CDR1 SGDLS, CDR2 YYNGEE. The V gene lost 5 bases and the J gene lost 4 bases, with 12 bases spanning the gap. The CDR3 reads CASRAGVGTGELFF. In DNA, the CDR3 is TGTGCCAGCAGGGCAGGGGTAGGCACCGGGGAGCTGTTTTTT.

V is TRBV6-7 and J is TRBJ2-2; TRBD1 matches at 9 bases. TRBV6-7 is assigned to the ORF class and has an uncertain function. Germline trimming cut 11 bases from V and 2 bases from J; bases unmatched to any gene: 3. This CDR3 comprises 13 residues. The CDR3 reads CAGQGINTGELFF. The CDR3 region has the DNA TGTGCCGGACAGGGGATTAACACCGGGGAGCTGTTTTTT.

This clone was detected only once. In DNA form, the CDR3 reads TGTGCCAGCAGTGCAACTACAGGAGAAGGATTTGGTACGCAGTATTTT. It yields the protein CASSATTGEGFGTQYF. The V and J genes are TRBV25-1 and TRBJ2-3, with a tentative D call TRBD1 (5 bases). The length of the CDR3 is 16 residues. V was trimmed by 4 bases and J by 8 bases, leaving 22 bases between them. In germline, CDR1 is MGHDK, CDR2 SYGVNS.

This chain uses TRBV10-3 with TRBJ1-5, with no clear D. Germline lookup yields CDR1 ENHRY and CDR2 SYGVKD. Trimming removed 11 bases from V and 0 bases from J, with 11 bases in between. This CDR3 region has 13 residues. DNA of the CDR3: TGTGCCGCACAACAGAGTAGCAATCAGCCCCAGCATTTT. This codes for CAAQQSSNQPQHF.

This chain connects TRBV19 to TRBJ1-2, with 8 positions matching TRBD1. The germline gives CDR1 LNHDA, CDR2 SQIVND (reference sequence). The J segment lost 4 bases and the V segment lost 3 bases, leaving 13 bases of the junction unmatched. The CDR3 totals 17 residues. CDR3 in DNA: TGTGCCAGTAGTATGCTTCCTGGCACAGGGGGTGGCTATGGCTACACCTTC. Amino acid sequence: CASSMLPGTGGGYGYTF.